There are many counts of the clone carrying this TCR beta chain. Molecular barcoded adaptors covering alpha/delta and beta/gamma chains were used on around 370 ng RNA. One entry per CDR3 protein results from TCRdb running MiXCR on the reads. The sample carries more than 100,000 distinct CDR3 sequences, approximately 13% recorded once. This sample was taken from a study of read filtering for tumor transcriptome and immune sequencing. Study-level background: Revised staging placed 8 or 9 patients in R-ISS I, 15 to 20 in II, 7 in III.

This CDR3 contains 16 residues. V lost 1 base and J 8 bases, leaving 20 bases between the germline ends. Germline-derived CDR1 and CDR2 are SGHTA and FQGNSA. The specimen sequenced was a population of CD138-negative cells sorted from bone marrow. The chain has TRBV7-2 and TRBJ1-2; weak D call: TRBD1 (5 bases). This receptor was identified in a donor at least 40 years old with multiple myeloma. The CDR3, as DNA: TGTGCCAGCAGCTTAGTTGGAGGGGAGTTGCTTGTCGGCTACACCTTC. Translating it yields CASSLVGGELLVGYTF.